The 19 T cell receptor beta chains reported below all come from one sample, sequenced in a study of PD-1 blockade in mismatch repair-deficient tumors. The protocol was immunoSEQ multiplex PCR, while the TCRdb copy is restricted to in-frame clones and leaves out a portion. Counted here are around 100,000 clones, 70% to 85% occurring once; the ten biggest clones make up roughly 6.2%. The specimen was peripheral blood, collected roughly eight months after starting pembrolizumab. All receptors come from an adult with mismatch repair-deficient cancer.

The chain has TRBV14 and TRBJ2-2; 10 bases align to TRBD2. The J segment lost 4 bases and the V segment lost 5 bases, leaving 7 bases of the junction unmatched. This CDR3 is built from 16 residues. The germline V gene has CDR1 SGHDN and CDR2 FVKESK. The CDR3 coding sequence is TGTGCCAGCAGCTGGCTAGCGGGAGTTAGCACCGGGGAGCTGTTTTTT. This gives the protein CASSWLAGVSTGELFF.

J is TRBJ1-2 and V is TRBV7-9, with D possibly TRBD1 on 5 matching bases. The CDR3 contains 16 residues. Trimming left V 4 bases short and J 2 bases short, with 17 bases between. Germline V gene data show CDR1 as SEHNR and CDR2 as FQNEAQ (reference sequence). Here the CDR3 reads CASSYPGLGRNYGYTF. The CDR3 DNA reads TGTGCCAGCAGCTATCCGGGGCTCGGGAGGAACTATGGCTACACCTTC.

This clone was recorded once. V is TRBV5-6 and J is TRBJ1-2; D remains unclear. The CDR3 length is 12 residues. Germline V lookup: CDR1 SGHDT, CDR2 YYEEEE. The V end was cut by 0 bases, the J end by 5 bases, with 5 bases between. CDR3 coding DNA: TGTGCCAGCAGCTTGGACTCTTATGGCTACACCTTC. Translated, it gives CASSLDSYGYTF.

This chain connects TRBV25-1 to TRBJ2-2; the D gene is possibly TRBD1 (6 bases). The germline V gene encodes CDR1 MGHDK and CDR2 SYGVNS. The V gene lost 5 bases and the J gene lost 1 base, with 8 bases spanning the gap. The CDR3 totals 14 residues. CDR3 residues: CASSRTENTGELFF. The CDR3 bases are TGTGCCAGCAGTAGGACAGAGAACACCGGGGAGCTGTTTTTT.

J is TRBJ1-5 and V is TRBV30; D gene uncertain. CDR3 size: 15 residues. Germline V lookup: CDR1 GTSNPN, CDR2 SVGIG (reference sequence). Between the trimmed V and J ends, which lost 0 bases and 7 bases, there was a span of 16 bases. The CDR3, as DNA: TGTGCCTGGAGTGTACGTCGGCTCGCCAGGCAGCCCCAGCATTTT. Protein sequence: CAWSVRRLARQPQHF.

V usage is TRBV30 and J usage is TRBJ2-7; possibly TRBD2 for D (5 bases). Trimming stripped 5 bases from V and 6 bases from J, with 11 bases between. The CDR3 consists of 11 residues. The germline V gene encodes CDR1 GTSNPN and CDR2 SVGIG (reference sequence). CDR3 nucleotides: TGTGCCTGGGGAGCGGAGACCGAGCAGTACTTC. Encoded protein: CAWGAETEQYF. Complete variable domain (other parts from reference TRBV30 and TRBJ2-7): SQTIHQWPATLVQPVGSPLSLECTVEGTSNPNLYWYRQAAGRGLQLLFYSVGIGQISSEVPQNLSASRPQDRQFILSSKKLLLSDSGFYLCAWGAETEQYFGPGTRLTVT.

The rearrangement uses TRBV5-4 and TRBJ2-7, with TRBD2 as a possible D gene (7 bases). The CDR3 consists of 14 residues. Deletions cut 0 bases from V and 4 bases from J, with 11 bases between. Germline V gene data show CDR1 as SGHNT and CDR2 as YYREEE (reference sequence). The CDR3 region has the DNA TGTGCCAGCAGCTTGGCGGGGGGCAAATACGAGCAGTACTTC. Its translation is CASSLAGGKYEQYF.

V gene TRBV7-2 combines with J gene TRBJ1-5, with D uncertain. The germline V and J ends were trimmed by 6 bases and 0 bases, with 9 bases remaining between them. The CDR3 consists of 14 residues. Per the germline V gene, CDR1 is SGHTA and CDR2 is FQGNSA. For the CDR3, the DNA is TGTGCCAGCAGTCCCTCTTATAGCAATCAGCCCCAGCATTTT. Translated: CASSPSYSNQPQHF. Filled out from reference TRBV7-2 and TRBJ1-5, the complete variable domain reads GAGVSQSPSNKVTEKGKDVELRCDPISGHTALYWYRQSLGQGLEFLIYFQGNSAPDKSGLPSDRFSAERTGGSVSTLTIQRTQQEDSAVYLCASSPSYSNQPQHFGDGTRLSIL.

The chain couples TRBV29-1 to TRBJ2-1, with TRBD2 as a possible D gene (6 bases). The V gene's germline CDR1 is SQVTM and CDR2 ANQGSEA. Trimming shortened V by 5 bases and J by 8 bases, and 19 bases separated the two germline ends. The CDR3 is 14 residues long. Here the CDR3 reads CSVWGGGIWYEQFF. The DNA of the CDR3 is TGCAGCGTTTGGGGAGGCGGGATATGGTATGAGCAGTTCTTC.

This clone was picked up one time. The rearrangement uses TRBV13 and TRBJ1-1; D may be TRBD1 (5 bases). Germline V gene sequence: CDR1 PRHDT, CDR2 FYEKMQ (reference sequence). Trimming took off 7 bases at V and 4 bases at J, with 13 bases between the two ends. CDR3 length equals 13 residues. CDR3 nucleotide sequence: TGTGCCAGCACCATCTCTGGGGGCACTGAAGCTTTCTTT. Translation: CASTISGGTEAFF.

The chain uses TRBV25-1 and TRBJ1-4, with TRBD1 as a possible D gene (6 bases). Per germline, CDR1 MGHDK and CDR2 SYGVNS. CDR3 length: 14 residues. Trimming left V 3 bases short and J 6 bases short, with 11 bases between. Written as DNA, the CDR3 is TGTGCCAGCAGTGATCAGGGGAAGGATGAAAAACTGTTTTTT. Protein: CASSDQGKDEKLFF.

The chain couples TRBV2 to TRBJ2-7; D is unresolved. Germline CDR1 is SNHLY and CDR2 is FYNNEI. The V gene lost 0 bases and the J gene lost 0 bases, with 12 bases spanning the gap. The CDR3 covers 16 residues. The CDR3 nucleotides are TGTGCCAGCAGTGAAGCTAAGGGCCTCAGCTCCTACGAGCAGTACTTC. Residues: CASSEAKGLSSYEQYF.

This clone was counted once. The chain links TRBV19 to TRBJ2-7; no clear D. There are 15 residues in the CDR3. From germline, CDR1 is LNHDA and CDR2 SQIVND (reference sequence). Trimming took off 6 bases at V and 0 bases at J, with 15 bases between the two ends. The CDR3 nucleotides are TGTGCCAGTAGACCCGACCGGATGGGCTCCTACGAGCAGTACTTC. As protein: CASRPDRMGSYEQYF.

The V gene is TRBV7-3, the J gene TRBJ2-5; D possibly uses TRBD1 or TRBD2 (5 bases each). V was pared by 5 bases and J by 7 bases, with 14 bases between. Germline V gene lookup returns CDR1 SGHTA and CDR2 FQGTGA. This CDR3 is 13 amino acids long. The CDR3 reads CASSPGTGRTQYF. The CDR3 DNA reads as TGTGCCAGCAGCCCAGGGACGGGGAGGACCCAGTACTTC.

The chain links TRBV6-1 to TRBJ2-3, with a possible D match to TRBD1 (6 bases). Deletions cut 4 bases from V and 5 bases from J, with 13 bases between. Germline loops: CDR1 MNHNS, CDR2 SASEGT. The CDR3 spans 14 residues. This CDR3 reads CASSAGQTGDTQYF. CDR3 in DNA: TGTGCCAGCAGTGCCGGACAGACCGGAGATACGCAGTATTTT.

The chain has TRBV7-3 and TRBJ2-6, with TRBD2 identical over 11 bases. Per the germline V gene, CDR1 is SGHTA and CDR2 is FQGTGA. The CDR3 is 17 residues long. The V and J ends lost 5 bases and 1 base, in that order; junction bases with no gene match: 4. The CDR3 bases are TGTGCCAGCAGCCGACTAGCGGGATTATCTGGGGCCAACGTCCTGACTTTC. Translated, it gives CASSRLAGLSGANVLTF.

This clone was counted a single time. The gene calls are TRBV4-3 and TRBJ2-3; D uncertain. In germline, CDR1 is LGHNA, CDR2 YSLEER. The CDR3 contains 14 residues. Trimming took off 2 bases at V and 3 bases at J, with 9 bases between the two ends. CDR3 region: CASSQWVSTDTQYF. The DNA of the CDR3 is TGCGCCAGCAGCCAATGGGTTAGTACAGATACGCAGTATTTT.

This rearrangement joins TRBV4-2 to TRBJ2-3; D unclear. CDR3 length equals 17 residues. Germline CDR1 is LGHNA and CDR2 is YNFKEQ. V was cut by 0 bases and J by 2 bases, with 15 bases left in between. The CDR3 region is CASSQENGERPTDTQYF. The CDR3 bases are TGTGCCAGCAGCCAAGAGAACGGAGAGAGGCCCACAGATACGCAGTATTTT.

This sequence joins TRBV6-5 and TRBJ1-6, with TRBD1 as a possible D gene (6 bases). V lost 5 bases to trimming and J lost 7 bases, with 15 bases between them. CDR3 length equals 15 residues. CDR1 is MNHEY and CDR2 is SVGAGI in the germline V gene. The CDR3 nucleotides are TGTGCCAGCAGTCGCGGATACAGGGAGAATTCACCCCTCCACTTT. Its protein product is CASSRGYRENSPLHF.